This TCR beta chain is from a study of blood T cell repertoires in COVID-19. As for the study in general: Sites in the United States, Italy and Spain provided acute and convalescent COVID-19 samples. Sources were T cells, B-cell-depleted T cells, or PBMCs; the material itself was cDNA or gDNA.

This clone was detected a few times. With a much larger clone just one base away, this may be a read error. In the authors' methods: Reference gene primer amplification gave estimated nucleated cell counts. TCRdb's table, derived via immunoSEQ multiplex PCR, lists solely in-frame clones and lacks some. From that table come the V and J calls and clone size; the DNA was used to work out D and trimming. The data hold fewer than 250,000 clones, with 75% to 85% observed a single time. CDR1 is SGHAT and CDR2 is FQNNGV in the germline V gene. The CDR3 extends over 11 amino acids. Trimming pared 4 bases from V and 3 bases from J, leaving 4 bases between.

Sequencing was carried out using peripheral blood. This TCR derives from a human donor in a cohort sampled during active COVID-19. The chain has TRBV11-2 and TRBJ2-7; D is uncertain. The CDR3 spells CASSSLYEQYF. In nucleotides, the CDR3 is TGTGCCAGCAGCTCCCTCTACGAGCAGTACTTC.